The T cell receptor beta chain under discussion was sequenced for a study of beta chain features in type 1 diabetes. At the level of the study: Over all samples combined, 107,917,701 sorted cells were examined.

Study outcomes and limitations: Shorter TCRB CDR3s, moderately but significantly so, marked every one of the four CD4+ subsets in Type 1 diabetes patients.

A few counts support this clone. Its antigen is still unknown. Different DNA sequences within this sample yield the same CDR3. Isolated RNA was reverse transcribed in full, so expressed TCRB transcripts were sequenced. Profiled with immunoSEQ multiplex PCR; TCRdb holds only in-frame clones, not every one. The data hold 400,000 to 600,000 clones, with approximately 30% observed a single time. This sequence originates from a man between 18 and 29 years old in good health. The specimen was naive CD4+ T cells from blood.

CDR3 bases: TGTGCCTGGAGTGTATTCGGTAGGGGCAATCAGCCCCAGCATTTT. Amino acids: CAWSVFGRGNQPQHF. V is TRBV30 and J is TRBJ1-5; D remains ambiguous. Trimming stripped 0 bases from V and 2 bases from J, with 11 bases between. The CDR3 runs 15 residues. CDR1 is GTSNPN and CDR2 is SVGIG in the germline V gene (reference sequence).